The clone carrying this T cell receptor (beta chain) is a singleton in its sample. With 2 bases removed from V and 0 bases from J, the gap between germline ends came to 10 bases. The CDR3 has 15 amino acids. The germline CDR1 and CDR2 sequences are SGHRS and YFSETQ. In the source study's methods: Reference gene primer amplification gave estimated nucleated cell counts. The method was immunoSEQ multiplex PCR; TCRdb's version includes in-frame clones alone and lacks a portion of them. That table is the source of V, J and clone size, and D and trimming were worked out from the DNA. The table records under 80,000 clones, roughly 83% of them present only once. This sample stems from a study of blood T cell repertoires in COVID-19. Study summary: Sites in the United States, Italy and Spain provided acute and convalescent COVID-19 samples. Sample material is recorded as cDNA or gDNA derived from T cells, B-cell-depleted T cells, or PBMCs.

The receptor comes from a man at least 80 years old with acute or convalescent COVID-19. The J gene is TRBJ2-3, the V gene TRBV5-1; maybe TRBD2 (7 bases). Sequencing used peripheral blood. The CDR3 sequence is CASSFGRGSTDTQYF. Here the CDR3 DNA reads TGCGCCAGCAGCTTTGGGAGGGGGAGCACAGATACGCAGTATTTT. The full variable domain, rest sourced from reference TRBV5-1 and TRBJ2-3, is KAGVTQTPRYLIKTRGQQVTLSCSPISGHRSVSWYQQTPGQGLQFLFEYFSETQRNKGNFPGRFSGRQFSNSRSEMNVSTLELGDSALYLCASSFGRGSTDTQYFGPGTRLTVL.